The rows below give T cell receptor beta chains drawn from one sample of a study of T cell repertoires in cytomegalovirus infection. Each CDR3 protein is one row after TCRdb ran MiXCR on the reads. The table has some 150,000 distinct CDR3 sequences, around 24% seen once. Specimen: PBMCs. The receptors originated from a human donor in good health (CMV status not recorded). Some clones in this sample may be carry-over from other donors' samples. Both conserved end residues are part of each CDR3. The D gene is left open where the match is weak. Clone size is not always given. Where it is, it says once, few, many or a class for expanded clones.

j_call d_call clone_size v_call cdr3_nt cdr3_aa
TRBJ2-5 TRBD1 few TRBV14 TGTGCCAGCAGCCAAGCGACAGGGAAGACCCAGTACTTC CASSQATGKTQYF
TRBJ2-7 TRBD1 few TRBV6-2/TRBV6-3 TGTGCCAGCAGTACGAACAGGGGGCAGACCTACGAGCAGTACTTC CASSTNRGQTYEQYF
TRBJ1-2 NA NA TRBV11-1 TGTGCCAGCAGCTCCGGGACGGACCTCTATGGCTACACCTTC CASSSGTDLYGYTF
TRBJ1-1 TRBD1 NA TRBV29-1 TGCAGCGTTGGTCAGGGGGCGGAAGCTTTCTTT CSVGQGAEAFF
TRBJ2-2 TRBD2 NA TRBV4-3 TGCGCCAGCAGCCCGGGATCCCCTCTAGCGGCGAACACCGGGGAGCTGTTTTTT CASSPGSPLAANTGELFF
TRBJ1-2 NA NA TRBV28 TGTGCCAGCAGCGCATATGACAGGTTCTTCTATGGCTACACCTTC CASSAYDRFFYGYTF
TRBJ1-1 NA few TRBV10-2 TGCGCCAGCTACGGGGCAGGGATGATTATGAACACTGAAGCTTTCTTT CASYGAGMIMNTEAFF
TRBJ1-1 TRBD1 NA TRBV5-6 TGTGCCAGCAGCTCACGACAGGGCACTGAAGCTTTCTTT CASSSRQGTEAFF
TRBJ1-6 TRBD1 NA TRBV28 TGTGCCAGCAGCCCCCGAGCAGGGGGCTCCTATAATTCACCCCTCCACTTT CASSPRAGGSYNSPLHF
TRBJ2-5 TRBD2 NA TRBV9 TGTGCCAGCAGCTACACGACTAGCGGGGAGGAGACCCAGTACTTC CASSYTTSGEETQYF
TRBJ2-1 NA many TRBV7-9 TGTGCCAGCAGCTTACGAGGGTACAATGAGCAGTTCTTC CASSLRGYNEQFF
TRBJ1-2 NA NA TRBV11-2 TGTGCCAGCAGCTCTCCAACAGGTCCACTCTATGGCTACACCTTC CASSSPTGPLYGYTF
TRBJ2-1 TRBD1 NA TRBV19 TGTGCCCGTAGTGGGGAAACGACAGGGGCGCGGAATGAGCAGTTCTTC CARSGETTGARNEQFF
TRBJ2-1 TRBD2 few TRBV20-1 TGCAGTGCCAAAGAGGACGGGAGGTCTTCCTACAATGAGCAGTTCTTC CSAKEDGRSSYNEQFF
TRBJ2-2 NA few TRBV3-1 TGTGCCAGCAGCCAAGATCGGCAGGGGCCTGTCACCGGGGAGCTGTTTTTT CASSQDRQGPVTGELFF
TRBJ1-2 NA NA TRBV28 TGTGACAGCAGTCCCATGACGAGGGTCTATGGCTACACCTTC CDSSPMTRVYGYTF
TRBJ2-1 NA few TRBV3-1 TGTGCCAGCAGCCAAGGACAGGCCAATGAGCAGTTCTTC CASSQGQANEQFF
TRBJ1-1 NA few TRBV30 TGTGCCTGGAGTGTGGGGAACACTGAAGCTTTCTTT CAWSVGNTEAFF
TRBJ1-5 NA few TRBV6-5 TGTGCCAGCAGTTACGGCGGCGGCAATCAGCCCCAGCATTTT CASSYGGGNQPQHF
TRBJ2-5 NA few TRBV7-8 TGTGCCAGCAGCTTAGAATTACTACAAGAGACCCAGTACTTC CASSLELLQETQYF
TRBJ2-2 TRBD2 NA TRBV6-2/TRBV6-3 TGTGCCAGCAGCCTTAGCGGGAGGGCCACCGGGGAGCTGTTTTTT CASSLSGRATGELFF
TRBJ2-7 TRBD1 many TRBV7-8 TGTGCCAGCAGCTCCCTCGCCCCCGGGACAGCCTCCTACGAGCAGTACTTC CASSSLAPGTASYEQYF
TRBJ1-3 NA many TRBV7-2 TGTGCCAGCAGCTTAGCGCCGGGATCCTCTGGAAACACCATATATTTT CASSLAPGSSGNTIYF
TRBJ2-7 TRBD1 many TRBV7-2 TGTGCCAGCCGTGGACCGGGACAGATCTACGAGCAGTACTTC CASRGPGQIYEQYF
TRBJ2-1 TRBD2 NA TRBV7-9 TGTGCCAGCAGCTTAGACGCACTTAGCGGGAGGACCCCCCCCAATGAGCAGTTCTTC CASSLDALSGRTPPNEQFF
TRBJ2-3 NA NA TRBV29-1 TGCAGCGTTGACAGCCCTAGCACAGATACGCAGTATTTT CSVDSPSTDTQYF
TRBJ1-2 TRBD1 many TRBV7-9 TGTGCCAGCAGCTCTGACGCCAGGGGGTATGGCTACACCTTC CASSSDARGYGYTF
TRBJ1-1 TRBD1 few TRBV30 TGTGCCTGGAGTATGTCAGGGGGTGACACTGAAGCTTTCTTT CAWSMSGGDTEAFF
TRBJ1-1 NA NA TRBV12-3/TRBV12-4 TGTGCCAGCAGTTGGGGGGGAGGTGAAGCTTTCTTT CASSWGGGEAFF
TRBJ2-1 TRBD1 many TRBV28 TGTGCCAGCAGGCAATTGGACAGGGAATACAATGAGCAGTTCTTC CASRQLDREYNEQFF
TRBJ2-1 TRBD1 many TRBV19 TGTGCCAGTAGTGCGACAGGGGTTAATGAGCAGTTCTTC CASSATGVNEQFF
TRBJ2-7 TRBD2 NA TRBV6-1 TGTGCCAGCAGTCAGTGGACTAGCCGAGGTAGAAACGAGCAGTACTTC CASSQWTSRGRNEQYF
TRBJ1-2 NA few TRBV20-1 TGCAGTGCTGCCCCGGGACAAAGGGGATATGGCTACACCTTC CSAAPGQRGYGYTF
TRBJ1-1 NA many TRBV19 TGTGCCAGTAGTACCCAGTCCGAAGCTTTCTTT CASSTQSEAFF
TRBJ1-4 TRBD1 many TRBV20-1 TGCAGTGCTAAGGACAGGTGGAGTAATGAAAAACTGTTTTTT CSAKDRWSNEKLFF
TRBJ2-4 NA NA TRBV6-2/TRBV6-3 TGTGCCAGCATTCTAATTGGACTAGCCAAAAACATTCAGTACTTC CASILIGLAKNIQYF
TRBJ1-1 NA NA TRBV7-9 TGTGCCAGCAGCTCTACAGGGCCACCGAGAACTGAAGCTTTCTTT CASSSTGPPRTEAFF
TRBJ2-2 TRBD1 NA TRBV20-1 TGCAGTGCTCCGGGACAGGGAGACACCGGGGAGCTGTTTTTT CSAPGQGDTGELFF
TRBJ2-3 NA NA TRBV2 TGTGCCAGCAGTGAAACAGTCACAGATACGCAGTATTTT CASSETVTDTQYF
TRBJ2-7 NA many TRBV7-2 TGTGCCAGCAGCTTAGCACCTGCCGGGAGCTCCTACGAGCAGTACTTC CASSLAPAGSSYEQYF
TRBJ2-3 NA many TRBV7-9 TGTGCCAGCAGCTTTTCAGGGGAACTCGGAGATACGCAGTATTTT CASSFSGELGDTQYF
TRBJ2-2 NA NA TRBV28 TGTGCCAGCAGTTTATCCGATGTTGAGGGGGCCGGGGAGCTGTTTTTT CASSLSDVEGAGELFF
TRBJ2-1 TRBD2 many TRBV7-8 TGTGCCAGCAGCTTAGCGGCGGGGGGCTACCACAATGAGCAGTTCTTC CASSLAAGGYHNEQFF
TRBJ2-1 TRBD2 many TRBV7-2 TGTGCCAGCAGCTTAGTAGGACTAGCGAGCAATGAGCAGTTCTTC CASSLVGLASNEQFF
TRBJ1-1 NA NA TRBV2 TGTGCCAGCAGACTGCTGAACACTGAAGCTTTCTTT CASRLLNTEAFF
TRBJ2-2 NA NA TRBV19 TGTGCCAGTAGTATGGGGGCGCAAACGAACACCGGGGAGCTGTTTTTT CASSMGAQTNTGELFF
TRBJ2-3 NA NA TRBV5-1 TGCGCCAGCAGCTTGCGGGGGATAGGTGGGAGCACAGATACGCAGTATTTT CASSLRGIGGSTDTQYF
TRBJ2-7 TRBD1 many TRBV28 TGTGCCAGCAGTTTATGGACAGGGTTCCACGAGCAGTACTTC CASSLWTGFHEQYF
TRBJ1-2 NA NA TRBV18 TGTGCCAGCTCACCAATGGGTCCCACGTCTGGCTACACCTTC CASSPMGPTSGYTF
TRBJ2-5 TRBD1 many TRBV6-2/TRBV6-3 TGTGCCAGCAGTGGGGACAGGGCCTACCAAGAGACCCAGTACTTC CASSGDRAYQETQYF
TRBJ1-1 TRBD1 NA TRBV28 TGTGCCAGCAGTGCTCTGACAGGGGTCGACACTGAAGCTTTCTTT CASSALTGVDTEAFF
TRBJ2-5 NA many TRBV7-2 TGTGCCAGCAGCTTCTTAGGCGTACGGTGGGAGACCCAGTACTTC CASSFLGVRWETQYF
TRBJ2-7 NA few TRBV6-5 TGTGCCAGCAGCGCGGGGAGTTTTCTCGAGCAGTACTTC CASSAGSFLEQYF